Listed below are T cell receptor beta chains from one sample, sequenced in a study of blood T cell repertoires in COVID-19. Sequenced by immunoSEQ multiplex PCR; TCRdb stores in-frame clones only, minus some. The table has about 80,000 clones, approximately 83% seen once; the top ten hold around 9%. Sequenced material: peripheral blood. These receptors all stem from a human donor in a cohort sampled during active COVID-19. Each CDR3 is given with its conserved first and last residue. A D gene is named only where the DNA matches it firmly. Some rows mark clone size as missing; the rest say once, few, many or name a class of expanded clone.

J,size,V,D,CDR3,DNA
TRBJ1-6,-,TRBV6-5,TRBD1,CASGTYRTGSPLHF,TGTGCCAGCGGGACTTACAGGACAGGTTCACCCCTCCACTTT
TRBJ2-4,-,TRBV5-4,-,CASSLDRGGVDIQYF,TGTGCCAGCAGCTTGGACAGGGGGGGTGTGGACATTCAGTACTTC
TRBJ2-5,-,TRBV5-8,TRBD2,CASSRGTSGREETQYF,TGTGCCAGCAGCCGAGGGACTAGCGGGAGGGAAGAGACCCAGTACTTC
TRBJ1-6,-,TRBV15,-,CATSRDLRVGSPLHF,TGTGCCACCAGCAGAGATCTCAGGGTGGGGTCACCCCTCCACTTT
TRBJ2-3,-,TRBV9,-,CASSPLAEDTQYF,TGTGCCAGCAGCCCCCTAGCCGAAGATACGCAGTATTTT
TRBJ2-7,-,TRBV18,-,CASSPRTVIREQYF,TGTGCCAGCTCACCTAGGACAGTTATACGAGAGCAGTACTTC
TRBJ2-3,-,TRBV5-1,-,CASSLAVGGTDTQYF,TGCGCCAGCTCTTTAGCGGTTGGGGGCACAGATACGCAGTATTTT
TRBJ1-1,-,TRBV5-5,-,CASTLLGMNTEAFF,TGTGCCAGCACCCTCCTAGGAATGAACACTGAAGCTTTCTTT
TRBJ1-2,-,TRBV25-1,-,CASNDRLYGYTF,TGTGCCAGCAACGACAGGTTGTACGGCTACACCTTC
TRBJ1-4,-,TRBV5-4,TRBD1,CASSLEGADEKLFF,TGTGCCAGCAGCTTGGAGGGGGCCGATGAAAAACTGTTTTTT
TRBJ1-2,-,TRBV21-1,-,CASSKREGHPRGGYTF,TGTGCCAGCAGCAAAAGGGAGGGGCATCCGAGGGGTGGCTACACCTTC
TRBJ2-1,-,TRBV7-6,-,CASSLVLGGEQFF,TGTGCCAGCAGCTTAGTATTAGGAGGTGAGCAGTTCTTC
TRBJ2-6,-,TRBV6-1,TRBD2,CASSEARGAGANVLTF,TGTGCCAGCAGTGAAGCCCGGGGGGCTGGGGCCAACGTCCTGACTTTC
TRBJ2-1,-,TRBV11-3,TRBD2,CASILGGGPLHEQFF,TGTGCCAGCATATTGGGGGGAGGGCCCCTTCATGAGCAGTTCTTC
TRBJ1-1,-,TRBV7-9,TRBD1,CASTLGDRGQTEAFF,TGTGCCAGCACCTTGGGGGACAGGGGCCAGACTGAAGCTTTCTTT
TRBJ1-2,-,TRBV19,-,CASSIGPSYREGYGYTF,TGTGCCAGTAGTATCGGCCCCTCTTACCGGGAAGGCTATGGCTACACCTTC
TRBJ2-7,-,TRBV5-1,TRBD1,CASSLAQGAREQYF,TGCGCCAGCAGCTTGGCTCAGGGGGCGAGAGAGCAGTACTTC
TRBJ1-5,-,TRBV20-1,-,CSATDSSSYSNQPQHF,TGCAGTGCTACTGACAGTTCCTCTTATAGCAATCAGCCCCAGCATTTT
TRBJ1-1,-,TRBV5-1,-,CASTLIGIGRGNTEAFF,TGCGCCAGCACCTTGATAGGTATAGGCCGCGGGAACACTGAAGCTTTCTTT
TRBJ1-5,few,TRBV21-1,-,CARGTGLFSNQPQHF,TGTGCCAGGGGTACAGGGTTGTTTAGCAATCAGCCCCAGCATTTT
TRBJ2-6,once,TRBV4-2,-,CASSLPGGSGANVLTF,TGTGCCAGCAGCCTCCCTGGGGGGTCTGGGGCCAACGTCCTGACTTTC
TRBJ2-1,-,TRBV5-1,TRBD1,CASLPGQGTYNEQFF,TGCGCCAGCCTTCCGGGACAGGGGACCTACAATGAGCAGTTCTTC
TRBJ2-4,-,TRBV9,TRBD1,CASSTPGQGSRIRENIQYF,TGTGCCAGCAGCACTCCGGGACAGGGGTCCCGAATACGGGAAAACATTCAGTACTTC
TRBJ1-3,-,TRBV6-5,-,CASSRPGNTIYF,TGTGCCAGCAGTCGACCGGGGAACACCATATATTTT
TRBJ1-1,-,TRBV6-5,-,CASSYSGGNTEAFF,TGTGCCAGCAGTTACTCGGGAGGGAACACTGAAGCTTTCTTT
TRBJ1-5,-,TRBV9,-,CASSVGGNPNQPQHF,TGTGCCAGCAGCGTAGGAGGGAACCCCAATCAGCCCCAGCATTTT
TRBJ1-1,-,TRBV5-1,TRBD1,CASSSGGPAEAFF,TGCGCCAGCAGCTCAGGGGGCCCCGCTGAAGCTTTCTTT
TRBJ2-1,-,TRBV7-9,TRBD2,CASSRTSGGAYNEQFF,TGTGCCAGCAGCCGTACTAGCGGGGGGGCATACAATGAGCAGTTCTTC